A selection of T cell receptor beta chains follows, all from one sample in a study of shared clonotypes between healthy human individuals. Only in-frame clones appear in the TCRdb table, and some are missing; sequencing was by immunoSEQ multiplex PCR. The sample contains millions of clones, just over 90% of which appear only once. Sequences were obtained from naive CD4+ T cells sorted from blood. The receptors derive from a young man in good health. Each CDR3 is given with its conserved first and last residue. Fields, in order: CDR3 DNA, CDR3 protein, D gene, V gene, J gene, clone size. D genes are given only for firm matches. Size values are once, few and many counts, or a class for expanded clones, and some rows have none.

DNA: TGTGCCAGCAGCGTAGGACTAGCGGGGGGGAAGGAGCAGTTCTTC
CDR3: CASSVGLAGGKEQFF
D: TRBD2
V: TRBV7-2
J: TRBJ2-1
size: NA

DNA: TGTGCCAGCAGCGTAGCGGCAGGGGCCTATGGCTACACCTTC
CDR3: CASSVAAGAYGYTF
D: NA
V: TRBV9
J: TRBJ1-2
size: NA

DNA: TGTGCCAGCAGTGTTGAGAGATACTACGAGCAGTACTTC
CDR3: CASSVERYYEQYF
D: NA
V: TRBV6-1
J: TRBJ2-7
size: NA

DNA: TGTGCCAGCAGTGACAGGGTTCGGGGCTACACCTTC
CDR3: CASSDRVRGYTF
D: TRBD1
V: TRBV28
J: TRBJ1-2
size: NA

DNA: TGCGCCAGCAGCCAAGAAAGCTACCAAGAGACCCAGTACTTC
CDR3: CASSQESYQETQYF
D: NA
V: TRBV4-3
J: TRBJ2-5
size: NA

DNA: TGTGCCAGCTCATCAGGACAGGGGTCTTTGGGGACCCAGTACTTC
CDR3: CASSSGQGSLGTQYF
D: TRBD1
V: TRBV18
J: TRBJ2-5
size: NA

DNA: TGTGCCAGCAGCTTTCGCGAGTTTTCACCCCTCCACTTT
CDR3: CASSFREFSPLHF
D: NA
V: TRBV7-2
J: TRBJ1-6
size: NA

DNA: TGTGCCTGGAGTGTCGGCAGGGGGCCCTATGGCTACACCTTC
CDR3: CAWSVGRGPYGYTF
D: TRBD1
V: TRBV30
J: TRBJ1-2
size: NA

DNA: TGTGCCACCAGCAGAGATGAAGAGACCCAGTACTTC
CDR3: CATSRDEETQYF
D: NA
V: TRBV15
J: TRBJ2-5
size: NA

DNA: TGTGCCAGCAGTTTCAGGACATTTTGGGAGCAGTACTTC
CDR3: CASSFRTFWEQYF
D: NA
V: TRBV28
J: TRBJ2-7
size: NA

DNA: TGCAGCGTTCCTAGACAGGTACACCAAGAGACCCAGTACTTC
CDR3: CSVPRQVHQETQYF
D: NA
V: TRBV29-1
J: TRBJ2-5
size: NA

DNA: TGCGCCAGCAGCCACGCAACAGGGATGTCTCCCTACGAGCAGTACTTC
CDR3: CASSHATGMSPYEQYF
D: NA
V: TRBV4-3
J: TRBJ2-7
size: NA

DNA: TGTGCCAGTCAAACTAGTGCCCCTTCCAATGAGCAGTTCTTC
CDR3: CASQTSAPSNEQFF
D: NA
V: TRBV19
J: TRBJ2-1
size: NA

DNA: TGCGCCAGCAGCCCCTTGGGACAGGGGGCAACTAATGAAAAACTGTTTTTT
CDR3: CASSPLGQGATNEKLFF
D: TRBD1
V: TRBV4-1
J: TRBJ1-4
size: once

DNA: TGTGCCACCACAGGGGGGGTGGGTGTTCCCGGGGAGCTGTTTTTT
CDR3: CATTGGVGVPGELFF
D: NA
V: TRBV6-1
J: TRBJ2-2
size: NA

DNA: TGTGCCATCAGTGAGGGCAGGGGCTACGAGCAGTACTTC
CDR3: CAISEGRGYEQYF
D: NA
V: TRBV10-3
J: TRBJ2-7
size: few

DNA: TGTGCCAGCAGCTTAGCGGGAGGGCCACCCTACGAGCAGTACTTC
CDR3: CASSLAGGPPYEQYF
D: TRBD2
V: TRBV6-5
J: TRBJ2-7
size: NA

DNA: TGTGCCAGCTCACCACTAACAGGCCAAGAGACCCAGTACTTC
CDR3: CASSPLTGQETQYF
D: NA
V: TRBV18
J: TRBJ2-5
size: NA

DNA: TGTGCCATCTTACCTAGCGGGGGATACGAGCAGTACTTC
CDR3: CAILPSGGYEQYF
D: TRBD2
V: TRBV10-3
J: TRBJ2-7
size: once

DNA: TGTGCCAGCTCATCCCAATCAGGGGGGACAGGGGCCAACGTCCTGACTTTC
CDR3: CASSSQSGGTGANVLTF
D: NA
V: TRBV18
J: TRBJ2-6
size: NA

DNA: TGTGCCAGTAGTATGTCCTCTGCCGGGACAGGGGTCGAGCAGTACTTC
CDR3: CASSMSSAGTGVEQYF
D: TRBD1
V: TRBV19
J: TRBJ2-7
size: NA

DNA: TGTGCCAGCTCAGCGGGCGTAATAGAGACCCAGTACTTC
CDR3: CASSAGVIETQYF
D: NA
V: TRBV18
J: TRBJ2-5
size: NA

DNA: TGTGCCAGCTCCCCATTAGCGGGGAACCAAGAGACCCAGTACTTC
CDR3: CASSPLAGNQETQYF
D: TRBD2
V: TRBV18
J: TRBJ2-5
size: NA

DNA: TGTGCCAGTAGGGCGGGACAGCTATCTTTGGCTAGCAATCAGCCCCAGCATTTT
CDR3: CASRAGQLSLASNQPQHF
D: TRBD1
V: TRBV19
J: TRBJ1-5
size: NA

DNA: TGTGCCAGCAGCCAGGGGAACACCGGGGAGCTGTTTTTT
CDR3: CASSQGNTGELFF
D: NA
V: TRBV11-2
J: TRBJ2-2
size: NA

DNA: TGTGCCAGCAGGCAGGGCGGCGGTTCTTATGGCTACACCTTC
CDR3: CASRQGGGSYGYTF
D: NA
V: TRBV14
J: TRBJ1-2
size: NA

DNA: TGTGCCAGCAGTGGACAGGGGTTAGATACGCAGTATTTT
CDR3: CASSGQGLDTQYF
D: TRBD1
V: TRBV2
J: TRBJ2-3
size: NA

DNA: TGTGCCAGCAGCTCGACAGGCTATGGCTACACCTTC
CDR3: CASSSTGYGYTF
D: NA
V: TRBV11-2
J: TRBJ1-2
size: NA

DNA: TGTGCCAGCAGCCCGGGACAGGGGTTAATGTCACCCCTCCACTTT
CDR3: CASSPGQGLMSPLHF
D: TRBD1
V: TRBV5-6
J: TRBJ1-6
size: NA

DNA: TGTGCCACCGCAGGGAGACAGGGGGCGCCTGCTTTCTTT
CDR3: CATAGRQGAPAFF
D: TRBD1
V: TRBV19
J: TRBJ1-1
size: NA

DNA: TGTGCCACCCGGACAGGGGGCGACGAGCAGTACTTC
CDR3: CATRTGGDEQYF
D: TRBD1
V: TRBV6-5
J: TRBJ2-7
size: NA

DNA: TGTGCCAGCAGCTTTTTCGGACAGGGGGCGGGTGGGGCCAACGTCCTGACTTTC
CDR3: CASSFFGQGAGGANVLTF
D: TRBD1
V: TRBV5-8
J: TRBJ2-6
size: NA

DNA: TGCGCCAGCAGCTTGGGGAGCGAAGGGGCGGGAGATACGCAGTATTTT
CDR3: CASSLGSEGAGDTQYF
D: NA
V: TRBV5-1
J: TRBJ2-3
size: NA

DNA: TGTGCCACGGGCCCCGACCTTGGCGCAGATACGCAGTATTTT
CDR3: CATGPDLGADTQYF
D: NA
V: TRBV10-3
J: TRBJ2-3
size: NA

DNA: TGTGCCAGCAGCTCCCGGACTAGCCGTCCAAACAATGAGCAGTTCTTC
CDR3: CASSSRTSRPNNEQFF
D: TRBD2
V: TRBV11-1
J: TRBJ2-1
size: NA

DNA: TGCGCCAGCAGCCAAGTTGCAGTCGGACACCCGACGCGAGGGACCTACGAGCAGTACTTC
CDR3: CASSQVAVGHPTRGTYEQYF
D: NA
V: TRBV4-3
J: TRBJ2-7
size: NA

DNA: TGTGCCAGCAGCCCCCGGCTCCAAGAGACCCAGTACTTC
CDR3: CASSPRLQETQYF
D: NA
V: TRBV13
J: TRBJ2-5
size: NA

DNA: TGTGCCAGTAGGCCCAGCAATCAGCCCCAGCATTTT
CDR3: CASRPSNQPQHF
D: NA
V: TRBV19
J: TRBJ1-5
size: few

DNA: TGTGCCAGTCAGAGAGAGGCGGGGCTTTCCTACGAGCAGTACTTC
CDR3: CASQREAGLSYEQYF
D: NA
V: TRBV2
J: TRBJ2-7
size: NA

DNA: TGTGCCAGCAGGCCGACAGGGGGCGGTGAAAAACTGTTTTTT
CDR3: CASRPTGGGEKLFF
D: TRBD1
V: TRBV27
J: TRBJ1-4
size: NA

DNA: TGTGCCAGCTCACTGGGGACAGGCTCCTACGAGCAGTACTTC
CDR3: CASSLGTGSYEQYF
D: TRBD1
V: TRBV18
J: TRBJ2-7
size: few

DNA: TGCAGCGTTTTTCGGCGGGAGGTCCACGAGCAGTACTTC
CDR3: CSVFRREVHEQYF
D: TRBD2
V: TRBV29-1
J: TRBJ2-7
size: NA